The clone carrying this T cell receptor beta chain was picked up many times. The target antigen is unknown. CDR1 is MGHRA, CDR2 YSYEKL, per germline. The CDR3 spans 13 residues. The V end was cut by 1 base, the J end by 5 bases, with 6 bases between. MiXCR, applied by TCRdb to the 5' RACE reads, yields one record per CDR3 protein. The sample yields under 250,000 distinct CDR3 sequences, about 7.5% seen once. This specimen belongs to a study of identical twins. Study-wide points: The same donors were not followed; conclusions instead depended on cross-sectional statistical analysis.

A further study also used this sample, focusing on yellow fever vaccine responses in identical twins.

The rearrangement links TRBV4-1 to TRBJ2-1; TRBD2 might be the D (6 bases). Material for sequencing was CD8+ T cells sorted from blood. This TCR was sampled from a woman aged 18-29 years in good health. The CDR3 sequence is CASSQGGDNEQFF. CDR3 nucleotide sequence: TGCGCCAGCAGCCAAGGCGGGGACAATGAGCAGTTCTTC.